Described below is a single TCR beta chain sequence and its context. This CDR3 is 14 amino acids long. After removal of 0 bases from V and 5 bases from J, the junction contained 4 bases not matched to a gene. Germline V gene data show CDR1 as SGDLS and CDR2 as YYNGEE. Assay: immunoSEQ multiplex PCR; the TCRdb copy retains only in-frame clones and omits some. This sample has 60,000 to 75,000 clones; about 86% occur once, and the top ten carry around 3.7%. These data belong to a study of OX40 agonist ivuxolimab in advanced cancers. The input for sequencing was CD4+ or CD8+ T cells sorted from blood, taken in a trial of the OX40 agonist ivuxolimab. The clonotype comes from an adult with an advanced solid tumor such as melanoma, head and neck, liver or kidney cancer. The V call is TRBV9, the J call TRBJ2-5; 7 nucleotides match TRBD2. The CDR3 nucleotides are TGTGCCAGCAGCGTAGAACTAGCGAGGGAGACCCAGTACTTC. It translates to CASSVELARETQYF.